This record looks at one T cell receptor (beta chain) sequence and its context. This specimen belongs to a study of blood T cell repertoires in COVID-19. Clinical history reported by participants formed the basis on which cohorts were assigned. The table came from immunoSEQ multiplex PCR; TCRdb's copy has only in-frame clones and leaves some out. The sample yields some 150,000 clones, around nine tenths seen once. The V end lost 4 bases, the J end lost 6 bases, and 13 bases lay between the germline ends. CDR1 is SGDLS, CDR2 YYNGEE, per germline. The CDR3 contains 14 residues. Input material: PBMCs or T cells enriched from blood (not recorded which). The V and J genes are TRBV9 and TRBJ2-2, with D possibly matching TRBD2 (5 bases). The source is a woman between 18 and 29 years old who had recovered from COVID-19. CDR3 sequence: CASSPQTSAGELFF. The CDR3, as DNA: TGTGCCAGCAGCCCTCAAACTAGTGCCGGGGAGCTGTTTTTT.